This TCR beta chain was sequenced in a study of response to subunit inactivated influenza vaccine. Germline V gene data show CDR1 as MNHEY and CDR2 as SVGAGI. The germline V and J ends were trimmed by 0 bases and 5 bases, with 13 bases remaining between them. The CDR3 consists of 15 residues. Many counts were recorded for this clonotype. Its antigen is unidentified. TCRdb passed the RT-PCR reads through MiXCR, listing each CDR3 protein once. The profile shows hundreds of thousands of distinct CDR3 sequences, less than 8% of them singletons. Study observations and caveats: Authors suggested each seasonal influenza vaccination recruits few new T cells.

The sequenced sample was PBMCs from blood, obtained approximately 25 months after vaccination. The rearrangement links TRBV6-5 to TRBJ2-5; D remains ambiguous. This sequence originates from a man between 50 and 69 years old who received an inactivated influenza vaccine. The CDR3 loop reads CASSYSNSARETQYF. The CDR3 DNA sequence: TGTGCCAGCAGTTACTCGAATAGTGCGAGGGAGACCCAGTACTTC.